The sequence of this TCR beta chain was determined in a study of vaccination and CD4 T cells after COVID-19. Across the whole study: Collection of post-vaccine samples followed dose two by a median about 75 days, spanning a range of 14 to 241.

In regard to this clonotype: The antigen remains undetermined.

TCRdb recomputed calls from the PCR reads with MiXCR, one row per CDR3 protein. The table lists tens of thousands of distinct CDR3 sequences, 45% to 65% of them singletons. Points from the study as a whole: For convalescent patients, a median about 86% of reactive clones surfaced exclusively after vaccination. In convalescent patients, 304 of 307 vaccine-specific clones were mono-reactive for SARS-CoV-2 spike.

The CDR3 contains 16 residues. The germline V gene has CDR1 LNHNV and CDR2 YYDKDF (reference sequence). Trimming at V came to 8 bases and at J to 6 bases, leaving 18 bases not matched to a gene. This sequence joins TRBV15 and TRBJ1-1; 7 bases are a match to TRBD1. This material consisted of CD4+ T cells from blood, taken before SARS-CoV-2 vaccination. This clonotype originated in a human donor who had recovered from COVID-19. This CDR3 reads CATSETGLFSVPEAFF. The DNA for the CDR3 is TGTGCCACCTCGGAGACAGGGCTTTTTTCGGTACCTGAAGCTTTCTTT.